A single sample gave rise to the 14 T cell receptor beta chains below, sequenced in a study of shared clonotypes between healthy human individuals. Produced via immunoSEQ multiplex PCR; TCRdb's table is partial and in-frame only. The sample yields 2.5 million or so clones, around 94% seen once. The specimen was naive CD4+ T cells sorted from blood. Regarding subset: CD45RA+ positively selected. The source is a man aged 18 to 30 in good health.

The chain uses TRBV13 and TRBJ1-1; a weak D match, TRBD1 (6 bases). This CDR3 has 16 amino acids. Trimming took off 5 bases at V and 2 bases at J, with 18 bases between the two ends. Germline CDR1 and CDR2: PRHDT and FYEKMQ (reference sequence). As DNA, the CDR3 is TGTGCCAGCAGCCAAACCCTCAGGACAGCCAACACTGAAGCTTTCTTT. It translates to CASSQTLRTANTEAFF.

Details on this clone: The junction departs from germline at one end; a sequencing error may be responsible. The chain recombines TRBV10-3 with TRBJ2-4, with TRBD1 identical over 7 bases. Germline V gene sequence: CDR1 ENHRY, CDR2 SYGVKD. The length of the CDR3 is 13 residues. CDR3 DNA: TGTGCCATCAGTGAACGACAGGGTAGGGACCCCCACTTC. It translates to CAISERQGRDPHF.

Points on this clone: This specimen includes other DNA sequences encoding the same CDR3. The V gene is TRBV6-5, the J gene TRBJ1-1, with D unresolved. Trimming took 3 bases from V and 0 from J, leaving 8 bases between them. The CDR3 has 14 amino acids. Germline loops: CDR1 MNHEY, CDR2 SVGAGI. CDR3 sequence (DNA): TGTGCCAGCAGTTATCGGGGATTGAACACTGAAGCTTTCTTT. This gives the protein CASSYRGLNTEAFF.

The rearrangement joins TRBV5-4 to TRBJ2-5; 12 bases are a match to TRBD2. Germline lookup yields CDR1 SGHNT and CDR2 YYREEE (reference sequence). V dropped 0 bases and J dropped 5; count of bases not matched to a gene: 5. The CDR3 spans 16 residues. The CDR3, as DNA: TGTGCCAGCAGCTTGGGACTAGCGGGAGAGGGGGAGACCCAGTACTTC. This sequence encodes CASSLGLAGEGETQYF.

The V gene is TRBV7-2, the J gene TRBJ1-1, with a weak D call TRBD1 (5 bases). In germline, CDR1 is SGHTA, CDR2 FQGNSA. CDR3 length equals 17 residues. Trimming took off 5 bases at V and 4 bases at J, with 23 bases between the two ends. The CDR3 sequence is CASSPYGGTTIPTEAFF. The CDR3, as DNA: TGTGCCAGCAGCCCCTATGGTGGGACCACAATTCCCACTGAAGCTTTCTTT.

CDR3 sequence reads: CATKLDTQYF. CDR3 DNA sequence: TGTGCCACAAAATTGGATACGCAGTATTTT. V usage is TRBV6-5 and J usage is TRBJ2-3; D gene ambiguous. The germline V gene has CDR1 MNHEY and CDR2 SVGAGI. The CDR3 length is 10 residues. V lost 10 bases, J lost 6 bases, and 8 bases lay in between.

This clone has a single count. The V and J genes are TRBV7-3 and TRBJ2-2; TRBD1 matches 8 bases. The trim removed 5 bases at V and 3 bases at J, leaving 8 bases unmatched. CDR3 length: 16 residues. CDR1 is SGHTA, CDR2 FQGTGA, per germline. The CDR3 here is CASSLWTGPDTGELFF. The CDR3 coding sequence is TGTGCCAGCAGCCTTTGGACAGGGCCGGACACCGGGGAGCTGTTTTTT.

The gene calls are TRBV29-1 and TRBJ2-7; tentative D call: TRBD2 (6 bases). This CDR3 comprises 12 residues. V shed 4 bases and J shed 8 bases, with 15 bases lying between them. The V gene's germline CDR1 is SQVTM and CDR2 ANQGSEA. The CDR3 spells CSVAGGDLKQYF. The CDR3 bases are TGCAGCGTTGCAGGAGGGGATTTGAAGCAGTACTTC.

The rearrangement links TRBV5-1 to TRBJ1-6, with 9 bases identical to TRBD1. This CDR3 contains 16 residues. Germline CDR1 SGHRS, CDR2 YFSETQ. The junction had 7 bases not matched to a gene; V was cut back by 1 base and J by 8 bases. The CDR3 coding sequence is TGCGCCAGCAGCTTGTCAGGGACAGGGAAGGATTCACCCCTCCACTTT. Protein product: CASSLSGTGKDSPLHF.

The chain links TRBV6-1 to TRBJ2-7; TRBD1 matches 9 bases. The CDR3 loop spans 15 amino acids. V lost 4 bases and J lost 2; bases outside the gene matches: 6. CDR1 is MNHNS and CDR2 is SASEGT in the germline V gene. The CDR3 coding sequence is TGTGCCAGCAGTGGCCAGGACAGGGGAGCCTACGAGCAGTACTTC. Protein sequence: CASSGQDRGAYEQYF.

Here the CDR3 DNA reads TGCAGCGTCCACGGGCAGATTAGCTCCTACAATGAGCAGTTCTTC. Translated, it gives CSVHGQISSYNEQFF. This chain joins TRBV29-1 and TRBJ2-1; D is ambiguous. The CDR3 spans 15 residues. CDR1 is SQVTM, CDR2 ANQGSEA, per germline. Trimming cost V 6 bases and J 0 bases, with 15 bases left between them.

CDR3 nucleotides: TGCGCCAGCAGCCACTCGACCGATACGCAGTATTTT. Translation gives CASSHSTDTQYF. V gene TRBV5-1 combines with J gene TRBJ2-3; D gene unclear. Germline-derived CDR1 and CDR2 are SGHRS and YFSETQ. CDR3 length: 12 residues. Trimming removed 4 bases at V and 6 bases at J, with 9 bases between.

The CDR3 reads CAISGAGSGRGEQFF. In DNA form, the CDR3 reads TGTGCCATCAGTGGGGCGGGCTCAGGACGGGGTGAGCAGTTCTTC. The rearrangement joins TRBV10-3 to TRBJ2-1, with D tentatively TRBD2 (5 bases). The germline V and J ends were trimmed by 4 bases and 9 bases, with 19 bases remaining between them. The CDR3 contains 15 residues. The V gene's germline CDR1 is ENHRY and CDR2 SYGVKD.

The chain has TRBV5-1 and TRBJ2-7; D is perhaps TRBD2 (5 bases). Trimming shortened V by 6 bases and J by 1 base, and 11 bases separated the two germline ends. The CDR3 extends over 13 amino acids. CDR1 and CDR2 from the germline V gene are SGHRS and YFSETQ. The CDR3 loop reads CASTEGPSYEQYF. The CDR3 bases are TGCGCCAGCACCGAGGGCCCTTCCTACGAGCAGTACTTC.